The 27 T cell receptor beta chains given below trace back to one sample, sequenced in a study of cytomegalovirus exposure and HLA in healthy donors. The PCR used 60 Vbeta and 13 Jbeta primers. Using immunoSEQ multiplex PCR, the repertoire was profiled, and TCRdb retains in-frame clones only, with some absent. The table includes over 150,000 clones, roughly 75% detected once. Sequencing was done on a sample of PBMCs. These receptors all come from a woman between 50 and 59 years old in good health and CMV-seropositive.

This clone was seen a few times. V is TRBV5-1 and J is TRBJ2-5; possible D gene TRBD2, 6 bases. Trimming took off 5 bases at V and 5 bases at J, with 16 bases between the two ends. Germline CDR1 is SGHRS and CDR2 is YFSETQ. The CDR3 sequence is 14 residues long. The CDR3 bases are TGCGCCAGCAGGAACGGCGGGGAACCCGAGACCCAGTACTTC. It yields the protein CASRNGGEPETQYF. Full variable domain (remainder filled in from reference TRBV5-1 and TRBJ2-5): KAGVTQTPRYLIKTRGQQVTLSCSPISGHRSVSWYQQTPGQGLQFLFEYFSETQRNKGNFPGRFSGRQFSNSRSEMNVSTLELGDSALYLCASRNGGEPETQYFGPGTRLLVL.

J is TRBJ1-2 and V is TRBV6-5; 8 nucleotides agree with TRBD1. V shed 1 base, J shed 1 base, and the junction held 2 bases outside the gene matches. The CDR3 has 15 residues. The germline gives CDR1 MNHEY, CDR2 SVGAGI. CDR3 residues: CASSYYGQGNYGYTF. CDR3 DNA sequence: TGTGCCAGCAGTTACTACGGACAGGGTAACTATGGCTACACCTTC.

This chain connects TRBV18 to TRBJ1-2; tentative D call: TRBD1 (6 bases). The CDR3 contains 13 residues. Deletions cut 4 bases from V and 7 bases from J, with 13 bases between. Germline lookup yields CDR1 KGHSH and CDR2 LQKENI. The CDR3, as DNA: TGTGCCAGCTCACGAGACAGGATGGGTGGCTACACCTTC. Translated: CASSRDRMGGYTF.

V is TRBV28 and J is TRBJ2-7; TRBD1 matches at 11 bases. This CDR3 is built from 15 residues. Germline loops: CDR1 MDHEN, CDR2 SYDVKM. Trimming at V came to 5 bases and at J to 2 bases, leaving 5 bases not matched to a gene. The CDR3 region has the DNA TGTGCCAGCAGTATGGGGACAGGGGGTACCTACGAGCAGTACTTC. As protein: CASSMGTGGTYEQYF.

This clone was picked up a small number of times. V gene TRBV7-6 combines with J gene TRBJ2-3, with 16 positions matching TRBD2. The germline V gene has CDR1 SGHVS and CDR2 FNYEAQ. The CDR3 extends over 16 amino acids. With V trimmed by 5 bases and J by 6 bases, 5 bases remained unmatched. The CDR3, as DNA: TGTGCCAGCAGCGGGACTAGCGGGGGGGCCCGGGATACGCAGTATTTT. Translation: CASSGTSGGARDTQYF.

This clone was recorded only once. The genes are TRBV11-1 and TRBJ1-2; tentatively, D is TRBD1 (5 bases). The length of the CDR3 is 14 residues. The germline V and J ends were trimmed by 3 bases and 4 bases, with 12 bases remaining between them. Germline assignment: CDR1 SGHAT and CDR2 FQDESV (reference sequence). The CDR3 coding sequence is TGTGCCAGCAGCTTTCTTCCAGGGCCCTATGGCTACACCTTC. This translates into CASSFLPGPYGYTF.

In nucleotides, the CDR3 is TGTGCCACCAGCTTCCGGGACAGGGGATTGAACACTGAAGCTTTCTTT. Its protein is CATSFRDRGLNTEAFF. The chain couples TRBV15 to TRBJ1-1; 10 nucleotides line up with TRBD1. The CDR3 is 16 residues long. CDR1 is LNHNV, CDR2 YYDKDF, per germline (reference sequence). V trimming: 5 bases; J trimming: 0 bases; junction bases outside the gene matches: 6.

The genes are TRBV11-2 and TRBJ2-3; 10 bases fit TRBD2. This CDR3 comprises 18 residues. Germline V gives CDR1 SGHAT, CDR2 FQNNGV. V was clipped by 6 bases and J by 3 bases; unmatched bases: 15. The CDR3 nucleotides read TGTGCCAGCAGTAAACAGCCGGTTAGCGGGGGGTCTACAGATACGCAGTATTTT. Protein sequence: CASSKQPVSGGSTDTQYF.

This clone was detected only once. This chain uses TRBV5-6 with TRBJ1-2, with TRBD1 as a possible D gene (5 bases). The germline V gene has CDR1 SGHDT and CDR2 YYEEEE. Trimming removed 0 bases from V and 2 bases from J, with 14 bases in between. The CDR3 runs to 16 residues. The CDR3 loop reads CASSLAMGQGNYGYTF. DNA for the CDR3: TGTGCCAGCAGCTTGGCGATGGGGCAGGGCAACTATGGCTACACCTTC.

Concerning this clone: Germline and junction disagree at one end, which may indicate a read error. The CDR3 loop is CASSVVRGGHNGQFF. In nucleotides, the CDR3 is TGTGCCAGCAGCGTAGTTCGCGGGGGCCACAATGGGCAGTTCTTC. J is TRBJ2-1 and V is TRBV9, with D perhaps matching TRBD2 (7 bases). Germline V CDR1 and CDR2: SGDLS, YYNGEE. CDR3 length equals 15 residues.

The DNA for the CDR3 is TGTGCCAGCAGCCCCCCTAGTTCTAATGAGCAGTTCTTC. Translated: CASSPPSSNEQFF. This chain uses TRBV7-2 with TRBJ2-1, with D unresolved. Germline values: CDR1 SGHTA, CDR2 FQGNSA. The CDR3 loop spans 13 amino acids. The V gene lost 5 bases and the J gene lost 7 bases, with 12 bases spanning the gap.

The CDR3 loop reads CASSWGTGVEYGYTF. In DNA, the CDR3 is TGTGCCAGCAGCTGGGGGACAGGGGTGGAGTATGGCTACACCTTC. The V gene is TRBV7-2, the J gene TRBJ1-2, with 10 bases matching TRBD1. The CDR3 is made up of 15 amino acids. Germline-derived CDR1 and CDR2 are SGHTA and FQGNSA. V lost 4 bases and J lost 5; bases outside the gene matches: 7.

V is TRBV11-3 and J is TRBJ2-3; the match to TRBD1 covers 10 bases. Germline-derived CDR1 and CDR2 are SGHNT and YENEEA. Trimming cost V 1 base and J 6 bases; bases outside gene matches: 13. The CDR3 extends over 18 amino acids. CDR3 sequence (DNA): TGTGCCAGCAGCTTAGGGATCGTTGGAGGGACAGGGGCCGATACGCAGTATTTT. The encoded protein is CASSLGIVGGTGADTQYF.

This chain joins TRBV28 and TRBJ1-1; TRBD1 agrees at 7 bases. The CDR3 extends over 14 amino acids. V lost 3 bases and J lost 2; bases outside the gene matches: 3. Germline V gives CDR1 MDHEN, CDR2 SYDVKM. This chain's CDR3 is CASSLWTGNTEAFF. In DNA form, the CDR3 reads TGTGCCAGCAGTTTGTGGACAGGAAACACTGAAGCTTTCTTT.

This clone appeared once. The chain has TRBV7-9 and TRBJ1-5, with a possible D match to TRBD1 (5 bases). Trimming shortened V by 3 bases and J by 3 bases, and 6 bases separated the two germline ends. Germline V gives CDR1 SEHNR, CDR2 FQNEAQ (reference sequence). This CDR3 comprises 13 residues. CDR3 nucleotide sequence: TGTGCCAGCAGCTTGACAGACAATCAGCCCCAGCATTTT. It codes for CASSLTDNQPQHF.

The chain has TRBV18 and TRBJ2-3, with 9 nucleotides matching TRBD2. This CDR3 has 15 residues. Unmatched junction bases numbered 1, after V lost 3 bases and J lost 0 bases. The germline V gene encodes CDR1 KGHSH and CDR2 LQKENI. CDR3 DNA: TGTGCCAGCTCACCGCTAGCGGGGAGCACAGATACGCAGTATTTT. Amino acids: CASSPLAGSTDTQYF.

The chain recombines TRBV5-4 with TRBJ1-1; TRBD1 matches at 7 bases. The CDR3 has 15 amino acids. The ends lost 5 bases at V and 1 base at J; junction bases unmatched: 8. From germline, CDR1 is SGHNT and CDR2 YYREEE (reference sequence). CDR3 amino acids: CASSSKGTANTEAFF. In nucleotides, the CDR3 is TGTGCCAGCAGTTCGAAGGGGACAGCGAACACTGAAGCTTTCTTT.

The V call is TRBV19, the J call TRBJ1-1, with D perhaps matching TRBD1 (5 bases). V was shortened by 4 bases and J by 2 bases, with 14 bases between the two germline ends. The germline gives CDR1 LNHDA, CDR2 SQIVND (reference sequence). The CDR3 runs to 15 residues. DNA for the CDR3: TGTGCCAGTAGTACCCGACAGCGTACCAACACTGAAGCTTTCTTT. Protein sequence: CASSTRQRTNTEAFF.

The V gene is TRBV4-2, the J gene TRBJ2-3; 8 bases are shared with TRBD2. Germline CDR1 reads LGHNA; CDR2 reads YNFKEQ. CDR3 length: 14 residues. The V and J ends lost 8 bases and 2 bases, in that order; junction bases with no gene match: 6. The CDR3 DNA reads as TGTGCCAGCCGCGGGGGGCCTGTCACAGATACGCAGTATTTT. The encoded protein is CASRGGPVTDTQYF.

The chain links TRBV11-1 to TRBJ1-2; TRBD1 agrees at 10 bases. Germline loops: CDR1 SGHAT, CDR2 FQDESV (reference sequence). The CDR3 is 17 residues long. V gave up 0 bases and J gave up 3 bases; unmatched junction bases: 7. The CDR3 is CASSLARGQGDYYGYTF. DNA for the CDR3: TGTGCCAGCAGCTTAGCGAGAGGACAGGGGGACTACTATGGCTACACCTTC.

V gene TRBV11-3 combines with J gene TRBJ1-5; a weak D match, TRBD1 (5 bases). V lost 5 bases and J 4 bases, leaving 12 bases between the germline ends. This CDR3 region has 14 residues. Germline V gene lookup returns CDR1 SGHNT and CDR2 YENEEA. The CDR3 sequence: CASSHDSANQPQHF. The DNA of the CDR3 is TGTGCCAGCAGCCACGACAGCGCGAATCAGCCCCAGCATTTT.

This chain joins TRBV19 and TRBJ2-2; 11 bases align to TRBD1. V was clipped by 9 bases and J by 1 base; unmatched bases: 10. Germline CDR1 is LNHDA and CDR2 is SQIVND (reference sequence). The CDR3 runs 17 residues. CDR3 in DNA: TGTGCCAGCTTTAAGCGGGACAGGGGGATGAACACCGGGGAGCTGTTTTTT. As protein: CASFKRDRGMNTGELFF.

This clone was detected only a few times. V and J are TRBV5-8 and TRBJ2-2; 7 positions agree with TRBD1. The germline V gene encodes CDR1 SGHTS and CDR2 YDEGEE. The J segment lost 1 base and the V segment lost 7 bases, leaving 10 bases of the junction unmatched. The CDR3 consists of 16 residues. This CDR3 is CASYRGLGLNTGELFF. In DNA, the CDR3 is TGTGCCAGCTACAGGGGTCTGGGGCTGAACACCGGGGAGCTGTTTTTT.

This rearrangement joins TRBV4-2 to TRBJ2-3, with 9 bases identical to TRBD1. This CDR3 is 17 amino acids long. Looked up from germline, CDR1 is LGHNA and CDR2 is YNFKEQ. Trimming took 1 base from V and 6 from J; bases not matched to a gene: 11. CDR3 in DNA: TGTGCCAGCAGCCAAGTAATGGACAGGGGTATCCTCGATACGCAGTATTTT. It translates to CASSQVMDRGILDTQYF.

The V and J genes are TRBV6-5 and TRBJ1-2, with D possibly matching TRBD1 (5 bases). V was shortened by 6 bases and J by 4 bases, with 15 bases between the two germline ends. This CDR3 has 14 amino acids. Germline V lookup: CDR1 MNHEY, CDR2 SVGAGI. The CDR3 DNA follows: TGTGCCAGCAGATTAGGGGTGAGAAGCTATGGCTACACCTTC. This sequence encodes CASRLGVRSYGYTF.

The chain links TRBV19 to TRBJ2-7, with TRBD1 matching 10 bases. Looked up from germline, CDR1 is LNHDA and CDR2 is SQIVND (reference sequence). The CDR3 consists of 15 residues. Trimming cost V 3 bases and J 0 bases; bases outside gene matches: 2. The CDR3 loop reads CASSIGTGVSYEQYF. The CDR3 DNA sequence: TGTGCCAGTAGTATCGGGACAGGGGTCTCCTACGAGCAGTACTTC.

This clone was observed a few times. The V and J genes are TRBV6-5 and TRBJ2-7, with unresolved D. The CDR3 is 15 residues long. Trimming removed 2 bases from V and 0 bases from J, with 11 bases in between. Per germline, CDR1 MNHEY and CDR2 SVGAGI. CDR3 amino acids: CASSYGGSGSYEQYF. The CDR3 coding sequence is TGTGCCAGCAGTTACGGTGGTTCCGGCTCCTACGAGCAGTACTTC.